These 30 T cell receptor beta chains originate from one sample sequenced in a study of T cells in Graves' hyperthyroidism and ophthalmopathy. Amplification of TCR beta CDR3 regions was performed using RNA transcripts as template. With the HTBI primer set, the TCR CDR3 went through a first round of RT-PCR. TCRdb called the multiplex PCR reads again in MiXCR, with one record for every CDR3 protein. This table has about 690,000 distinct CDR3 sequences, around 16% appearing once. Sequencing was carried out using blood. The receptors were gathered from a man aged 45 to 65 with Graves' hyperthyroidism.

V usage is TRBV29-1 and J usage is TRBJ2-1; D perhaps matches TRBD2 (8 bases). V lost 3 bases and J 4 bases, leaving 13 bases between the germline ends. Germline V gene sequence: CDR1 SQVTM, CDR2 ANQGSEA. The CDR3 is made up of 14 amino acids. The CDR3 region has the DNA TGCAGCGTTGAGGGACAGCGGGAGTACAATGAGCAGTTCTTC. The encoded protein is CSVEGQREYNEQFF.

Ten or more counts support this clonotype. The V and J genes are TRBV14 and TRBJ2-3; 8 bases are a match to TRBD2. The V gene's germline CDR1 is SGHDN and CDR2 FVKESK. CDR3 size: 16 residues. With V trimmed by 0 bases and J by 3 bases, 5 bases remained unmatched. CDR3 protein: CASSQDSGRSTDTQYF. CDR3 sequence (DNA): TGTGCCAGCAGCCAAGACAGCGGGAGATCAACAGATACGCAGTATTTT.

The table lists this clonotype with many counts. The chain combines TRBV28 with TRBJ2-2, with a tentative D call TRBD2 (6 bases). The CDR3 covers 17 residues. With 5 bases removed from V and 0 bases from J, the gap between germline ends came to 16 bases. The germline V gene encodes CDR1 MDHEN and CDR2 SYDVKM. CDR3 DNA: TGTGCCAGCAGTCAGACCGTGGGGACTTCGAACACCGGGGAGCTGTTTTTT. This encodes CASSQTVGTSNTGELFF. Looking up the rest from reference TRBV28 and TRBJ2-2 gives the full variable domain: DVKVTQSSRYLVKRTGEKVFLECVQDMDHENMFWYRQDPGLGLRLIYFSYDVKMKEKGDIPEGYSVSREKKERFSLILESASTNQTSMYLCASSQTVGTSNTGELFFGEGSRLTVL.

The chain uses TRBV9 and TRBJ1-6, with D possibly being TRBD1 (5 bases). CDR1 and CDR2 from the germline V gene are SGDLS and YYNGEE. Trimming shortened V by 1 base and J by 8 bases, and 10 bases separated the two germline ends. CDR3 length equals 14 residues. DNA of the CDR3: TGTGCCAGCAGCGTATCTTGGGGACATTCACCCCTCCACTTT. Amino acids: CASSVSWGHSPLHF. Full variable domain (outside the CDR3, taken from reference TRBV9 and TRBJ1-6): DSGVTQTPKHLITATGQRVTLRCSPRSGDLSVYWYQQSLDQGLQFLIQYYNGEERAKGNILERFSAQQFPDLHSELNLSSLELGDSALYFCASSVSWGHSPLHFGNGTRLTVT.

V gene TRBV19 combines with J gene TRBJ1-4; 9 bases align to TRBD1. The CDR3 totals 18 residues. Trimming cost V 5 bases and J 6 bases; bases outside gene matches: 16. Germline V gene sequence: CDR1 LNHDA, CDR2 SQIVND (reference sequence). The CDR3, as DNA: TGTGCCAGTAGTTCACGCCTTCTTTTGGGACAGGGATATGAAAAACTGTTTTTT. Translated, it gives CASSSRLLLGQGYEKLFF.

This chain links TRBV11-2 with TRBJ2-1; 12 nucleotides line up with TRBD2. The CDR3 length is 15 residues. CDR1 SGHAT and CDR2 FQNNGV come from the germline V gene. Trimming at V came to 5 bases and at J to 7 bases, leaving 6 bases not matched to a gene. DNA for the CDR3: TGTGCCAGCAGCCAGACTAGCGGGAGTCGTAATGAGCAGTTCTTC. This gives the protein CASSQTSGSRNEQFF.

The CDR3 DNA reads TGTGCCAGCTCACCATTCGAACGGTGGGGTGAAGCTTTCTTT. Translated: CASSPFERWGEAFF. The genes are TRBV18 and TRBJ1-1; D unclear. V was shortened by 2 bases and J by 7 bases, with 14 bases between the two germline ends. The CDR3 contains 14 residues. Germline assignment: CDR1 KGHSH and CDR2 LQKENI.

The V and J genes are TRBV7-2 and TRBJ2-1, with D possibly matching TRBD1 (5 bases). CDR3 length: 13 amino acids. Trimming left V 5 bases short and J 6 bases short, with 11 bases between. Germline CDR1 SGHTA, CDR2 FQGNSA. The CDR3 is CASSPGHLNEQFF. In DNA form, the CDR3 reads TGTGCCAGCAGCCCAGGACATCTCAATGAGCAGTTCTTC.

This clonotype has ten or more counts. The rearrangement joins TRBV12-3 or TRBV12-4 to TRBJ1-6, with TRBD1 as a possible D gene (5 bases). Trimming pared 7 bases from V and 9 bases from J, leaving 19 bases between. The CDR3 spans 15 residues. The CDR3 region has the DNA TGTGCCAGCAACTGGTGGGGGAAGGTGGCTTCACCCCTCCACTTT. Amino acids: CASNWWGKVASPLHF.

Only a few counts were recorded for this clonotype. This chain links TRBV5-1 with TRBJ2-7; D gene unclear. Germline V lookup: CDR1 SGHRS, CDR2 YFSETQ. CDR3 length equals 13 residues. Trimming pared 5 bases from V and 0 bases from J, leaving 9 bases between. The CDR3 DNA reads as TGCGCCAGCAGTATCCAGAACTCCTACGAGCAGTACTTC. It encodes CASSIQNSYEQYF.

This clonotype was detected only a few times. The chain is built from TRBV9 and TRBJ2-3; 12 nucleotides match TRBD2. The CDR3 has 16 residues. Germline CDR1 SGDLS, CDR2 YYNGEE. V lost 0 bases, J lost 7 bases, and 6 bases stayed unmatched. The CDR3 coding sequence is TGTGCCAGCAGCGTAGAACTAGCGGGAGGTGGTAATACGCAGTATTTT. Translating it yields CASSVELAGGGNTQYF.

This clonotype showed up many times. The rearrangement links TRBV12-3 or TRBV12-4 to TRBJ1-1; D perhaps matches TRBD1 (6 bases). V was cut by 3 bases and J by 0 bases, with 11 bases left in between. This CDR3 has 15 residues. CDR3 in amino acids: CASSFQGHMNTEAFF. For the CDR3, the DNA is TGTGCCAGCAGTTTTCAGGGACACATGAACACTGAAGCTTTCTTT.

The J gene is TRBJ1-1, the V gene TRBV4-1, with D unresolved. Trimming stripped 4 bases from V and 8 bases from J, with 14 bases between. CDR1 is MGHRA, CDR2 YSYEKL, per germline. The CDR3 covers 13 residues. The CDR3 DNA follows: TGCGCCAGCAGCCCAAACCCCGGTAAGGAAGCTTTCTTT. It is translated as CASSPNPGKEAFF.

This clonotype was counted between two and nine times. V usage is TRBV20-1 and J usage is TRBJ1-2; possible D gene TRBD1, 5 bases. Germline V CDR1 and CDR2: DFQATT, SNEGSKA (reference sequence). The CDR3 contains 10 residues. The CDR3 protein is CRPGGEFYTF. The CDR3 DNA reads TGCAGGCCTGGGGGGGAATTCTACACCTTC.

V usage is TRBV29-1 and J usage is TRBJ1-1, with TRBD1 matching 8 bases. Germline loops: CDR1 SQVTM, CDR2 ANQGSEA. V lost 7 bases to trimming and J lost 6 bases; unmatched junction nucleotides: 10. The CDR3 loop spans 13 amino acids. CDR3 in DNA: TGCAGCGCTGACAGGGGTTATAGCCCTGAAGCTTTCTTT. It specifies CSADRGYSPEAFF.

This clonotype has only a few counts. The chain carries TRBV5-1 and TRBJ2-3; D ambiguous. The CDR3 length is 14 residues. The ends were cut back, 1 base at V and 8 bases at J, with 14 bases in the middle. CDR1 and CDR2 from the germline V gene are SGHRS and YFSETQ. The CDR3 coding sequence is TGCGCCAGCAGCTTGACGAGTGTGGTCGGTACGCAGTATTTT. Amino acids: CASSLTSVVGTQYF.

This clonotype occurred a few times. The V gene is TRBV20-1, the J gene TRBJ1-6; 7 bases fit TRBD1. CDR1 is DFQATT, CDR2 SNEGSKA, per germline (reference sequence). Losses at the gene ends were 4 bases for V and 7 bases for J; bases not matched to a gene: 16. The CDR3 extends over 17 amino acids. The CDR3 region is CSAKGPGQPLENSPLHF. The CDR3 DNA follows: TGCAGTGCTAAAGGTCCGGGACAGCCTCTTGAGAATTCACCCCTCCACTTT.

This clonotype occurred a few times. The rearrangement joins TRBV5-1 to TRBJ2-1; 12 nucleotides agree with TRBD2. This CDR3 comprises 17 residues. CDR1 and CDR2 (germline): SGHRS, YFSETQ. The V segment lost 0 bases and the J segment 8 bases; nucleotides outside the gene matches: 9. The CDR3 DNA is TGCGCCAGCAGCTTGGACACCGGACTAGCGGGATTGCATGAGCAGTTCTTC. The encoded protein is CASSLDTGLAGLHEQFF.

This clonotype was found many times. The V and J genes are TRBV2 and TRBJ2-2; D tentatively reads TRBD1 or TRBD2 (5 bases each). V dropped 11 bases and J dropped 5 bases, with 12 bases sitting between them. This CDR3 is built from 12 residues. Germline V lookup: CDR1 SNHLY, CDR2 FYNNEI. CDR3 coding DNA: TGTGCCGACAGCCCGGGGACCGGGGAGCTGTTTTTT. Its translation is CADSPGTGELFF.

This clonotype was counted at least ten times. This chain connects TRBV15 to TRBJ1-1; D might be TRBD1 (6 bases). The V end was cut by 3 bases, the J end by 3 bases, with 14 bases between. CDR1 LNHNV and CDR2 YYDKDF come from the germline V gene (reference sequence). The CDR3 contains 15 residues. CDR3 sequence (DNA): TGTGCCACCAGCAGTCGGACAGTAGGGGACACTGAAGCTTTCTTT. Protein: CATSSRTVGDTEAFF. The entire variable domain, with the rest obtained from reference TRBV15 and TRBJ1-1, is as follows: DAMVIQNPRYQVTQFGKPVTLSCSQTLNHNVMYWYQQKSSQAPKLLFHYYDKDFNNEADTPDNFQSRRPNTSFCFLDIRSPGLGDTAMYLCATSSRTVGDTEAFFGQGTRLTVV.

The chain carries TRBV20-1 and TRBJ2-1; 12 bases align to TRBD2. J gave up 4 bases and V 3 bases, and 1 base lay outside the gene matches. From germline, CDR1 is DFQATT and CDR2 SNEGSKA (reference sequence). This CDR3 region has 14 residues. CDR3 in amino acids: CSASGLAGYNEQFF. The DNA of the CDR3 is TGCAGTGCTAGCGGACTAGCGGGGTACAATGAGCAGTTCTTC.

The chain joins TRBV7-2 to TRBJ2-3; D not certain. CDR3 length: 16 residues. With 1 base removed from V and 2 bases from J, the gap between germline ends came to 13 bases. Germline V lookup: CDR1 SGHTA, CDR2 FQGNSA. The CDR3 nucleotides read TGTGCCAGCAGCTTAGTGGTCGGGCGGAACACAGATACGCAGTATTTT. Translated, it gives CASSLVVGRNTDTQYF.

This clonotype has at least ten counts. The CDR3 DNA follows: TGTGCCAGCAGTCCCCAGCGGGGAGAGAGTTACGAGCAGTACTTC. It yields the protein CASSPQRGESYEQYF. The V gene is TRBV2, the J gene TRBJ2-7; TRBD2 matches at 7 bases. Per germline, CDR1 SNHLY and CDR2 FYNNEI. The CDR3 length is 15 residues. J gave up 4 bases and V 5 bases, and 11 bases lay outside the gene matches.

This clonotype was picked up many times. J is TRBJ1-1 and V is TRBV7-2; D gene ambiguous. CDR3 length: 14 amino acids. V lost 1 base and J lost 1, with 7 bases in between. Germline CDR1 and CDR2: SGHTA and FQGNSA. The CDR3 spells CASSLGHSNTEAFF. The CDR3 bases are TGTGCCAGCAGCTTAGGGCACTCGAACACTGAAGCTTTCTTT.

There are many counts of this clonotype. The chain carries TRBV20-1 and TRBJ2-3; 11 bases are shared with TRBD2. The germline V gene has CDR1 DFQATT and CDR2 SNEGSKA (reference sequence). CDR3 length: 15 amino acids. The junction had 11 bases not matched to a gene; V was cut back by 6 bases and J by 6 bases. CDR3 sequence (DNA): TGCAGTGCGAGTAAACTAGCGGGAGATCGGGATACGCAGTATTTT. It encodes CSASKLAGDRDTQYF.

This clonotype was counted at least ten times. V gene TRBV20-1 combines with J gene TRBJ2-1; tentatively, D is TRBD1 or TRBD2 (5 bases each). V dropped 7 bases and J dropped 4 bases, with 17 bases sitting between them. This CDR3 is built from 14 residues. Germline V gene lookup returns CDR1 DFQATT and CDR2 SNEGSKA (reference sequence). The CDR3 DNA is TGCAGTGTAATAATGGGGGAGATGTACAATGAGCAGTTCTTC. Amino acid sequence: CSVIMGEMYNEQFF.

The chain combines TRBV28 with TRBJ1-5; 9 nucleotides line up with TRBD1. This CDR3 has 17 amino acids. CDR1 is MDHEN and CDR2 is SYDVKM in the germline V gene. J gave up 4 bases and V 4 bases, and 11 bases lay outside the gene matches. The CDR3 here is CASSSGHTGGENQPQHF. The CDR3, as DNA: TGTGCCAGCAGTTCTGGGCATACAGGGGGCGAAAATCAGCCCCAGCATTTT.

This clonotype was picked up many times. The rearrangement uses TRBV7-8 and TRBJ2-2; 9 bases agree with TRBD1. This CDR3 comprises 15 residues. V lost 5 bases, J lost 4 bases, and 5 bases stayed unmatched. Germline V CDR1 and CDR2: SGHVS, FQNEAQ. CDR3 coding DNA: TGTGCCAGCAGCCAACAGGGGGCCGTCACCGGGGAGCTGTTTTTT. Translated: CASSQQGAVTGELFF.

The CDR3, as DNA: TGTGCCAGCAGCCCACCCCCAGGAGTCGAGCAGTACTTC. Its protein product is CASSPPPGVEQYF. The rearrangement joins TRBV7-2 to TRBJ2-7; D not certain. The CDR3 extends over 13 amino acids. Trimming left V 5 bases short and J 6 bases short, with 14 bases between. In germline, CDR1 is SGHTA, CDR2 FQGNSA.

At least ten counts were recorded for this clonotype. The chain recombines TRBV20-1 with TRBJ2-7; D ambiguous. Per the germline V gene, CDR1 is DFQATT and CDR2 is SNEGSKA (reference sequence). The length of the CDR3 is 13 residues. The V gene lost 4 bases and the J gene lost 2 bases, with 12 bases spanning the gap. The CDR3 protein is CSATSTVAYEQYF. In DNA, the CDR3 is TGCAGTGCTACATCGACCGTAGCCTACGAGCAGTACTTC.